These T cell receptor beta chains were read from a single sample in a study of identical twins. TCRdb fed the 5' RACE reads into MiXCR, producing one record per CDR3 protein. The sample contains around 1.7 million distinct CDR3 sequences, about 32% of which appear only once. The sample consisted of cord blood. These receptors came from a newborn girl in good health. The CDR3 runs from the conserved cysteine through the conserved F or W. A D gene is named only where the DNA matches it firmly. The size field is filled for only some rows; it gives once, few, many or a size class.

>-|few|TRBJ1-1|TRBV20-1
TGCAGTGCTAGAGTTTTGGGTTCGCCTGAAGCTTTCTTT
CSARVLGSPEAFF
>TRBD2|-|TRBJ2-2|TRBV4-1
TGCGCCAGCAGCCAAGGACTAGCGGGGGTGCAAACGAACACCGGGGAGCTGTTTTTT
CASSQGLAGVQTNTGELFF
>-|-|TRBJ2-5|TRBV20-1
TGCAGTGCTAGTCGGGCGGCAGTTCAAGAGACCCAGTACTTC
CSASRAAVQETQYF
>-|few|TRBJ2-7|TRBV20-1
TGCAGTGCTCAGCGAGGGCCAACCTACGAGCAGTACTTC
CSAQRGPTYEQYF
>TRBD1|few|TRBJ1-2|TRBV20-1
TGCAGTGCTAAGGACAGGGGGCAGGGCTACACCTTC
CSAKDRGQGYTF
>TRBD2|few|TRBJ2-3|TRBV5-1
TGCGCCACCCGTAGCGGGGCTAAAGATACGCAGTATTTT
CATRSGAKDTQYF
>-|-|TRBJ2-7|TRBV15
TGTGCCACCAGCGGAGGAGTGGGGTGGTACGAGCAGTACTTC
CATSGGVGWYEQYF
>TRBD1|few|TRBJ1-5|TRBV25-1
TGTGCCAGCAGTGCTACGACAGGGAGCAATCAGCCCCAGCATTTT
CASSATTGSNQPQHF
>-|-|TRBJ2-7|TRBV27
TGTGCCAGCAGTCCCACACCAGGAGGTCGATACAATGAGCAGTACTTC
CASSPTPGGRYNEQYF
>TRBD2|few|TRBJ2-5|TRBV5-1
TGCGCCAGCAGCTCATTGGGACTAGCGGAACAAGAGACCCAGTACTTC
CASSSLGLAEQETQYF